There are many counts of the clone carrying this T cell receptor beta chain. Germline V gene lookup returns CDR1 KGHSH and CDR2 LQKENI. This CDR3 is 15 amino acids long. V was clipped by 3 bases and J by 3 bases, with 15 bases between them. This sample was included in a study of prognosis after radiotherapy for stage I lung cancer. It was by two-round multiplex PCR that TCR beta CDR3 was amplified from genomic DNA. The use of primers specific to each TRBV and TRBJ gene characterized first-round PCR. TCRdb re-derived calls from the multiplex PCR reads in MiXCR, one entry per CDR3 protein. Counted here are tens of thousands of distinct CDR3 sequences, 30% to 40% occurring once; the ten biggest clones make up roughly 9.4%.

The sequenced sample was PBMCs, obtained before or after stereotactic body radiation therapy (not recorded which). The genes are TRBV18 and TRBJ2-7; tentatively, D is TRBD1 (5 bases). The sequence was obtained from a donor at least 50 years old with non-small cell lung cancer. The CDR3 sequence: CASSPPTTARYEQYF. DNA of the CDR3: TGTGCCAGCTCACCCCCCACGACAGCACGCTACGAGCAGTACTTC.